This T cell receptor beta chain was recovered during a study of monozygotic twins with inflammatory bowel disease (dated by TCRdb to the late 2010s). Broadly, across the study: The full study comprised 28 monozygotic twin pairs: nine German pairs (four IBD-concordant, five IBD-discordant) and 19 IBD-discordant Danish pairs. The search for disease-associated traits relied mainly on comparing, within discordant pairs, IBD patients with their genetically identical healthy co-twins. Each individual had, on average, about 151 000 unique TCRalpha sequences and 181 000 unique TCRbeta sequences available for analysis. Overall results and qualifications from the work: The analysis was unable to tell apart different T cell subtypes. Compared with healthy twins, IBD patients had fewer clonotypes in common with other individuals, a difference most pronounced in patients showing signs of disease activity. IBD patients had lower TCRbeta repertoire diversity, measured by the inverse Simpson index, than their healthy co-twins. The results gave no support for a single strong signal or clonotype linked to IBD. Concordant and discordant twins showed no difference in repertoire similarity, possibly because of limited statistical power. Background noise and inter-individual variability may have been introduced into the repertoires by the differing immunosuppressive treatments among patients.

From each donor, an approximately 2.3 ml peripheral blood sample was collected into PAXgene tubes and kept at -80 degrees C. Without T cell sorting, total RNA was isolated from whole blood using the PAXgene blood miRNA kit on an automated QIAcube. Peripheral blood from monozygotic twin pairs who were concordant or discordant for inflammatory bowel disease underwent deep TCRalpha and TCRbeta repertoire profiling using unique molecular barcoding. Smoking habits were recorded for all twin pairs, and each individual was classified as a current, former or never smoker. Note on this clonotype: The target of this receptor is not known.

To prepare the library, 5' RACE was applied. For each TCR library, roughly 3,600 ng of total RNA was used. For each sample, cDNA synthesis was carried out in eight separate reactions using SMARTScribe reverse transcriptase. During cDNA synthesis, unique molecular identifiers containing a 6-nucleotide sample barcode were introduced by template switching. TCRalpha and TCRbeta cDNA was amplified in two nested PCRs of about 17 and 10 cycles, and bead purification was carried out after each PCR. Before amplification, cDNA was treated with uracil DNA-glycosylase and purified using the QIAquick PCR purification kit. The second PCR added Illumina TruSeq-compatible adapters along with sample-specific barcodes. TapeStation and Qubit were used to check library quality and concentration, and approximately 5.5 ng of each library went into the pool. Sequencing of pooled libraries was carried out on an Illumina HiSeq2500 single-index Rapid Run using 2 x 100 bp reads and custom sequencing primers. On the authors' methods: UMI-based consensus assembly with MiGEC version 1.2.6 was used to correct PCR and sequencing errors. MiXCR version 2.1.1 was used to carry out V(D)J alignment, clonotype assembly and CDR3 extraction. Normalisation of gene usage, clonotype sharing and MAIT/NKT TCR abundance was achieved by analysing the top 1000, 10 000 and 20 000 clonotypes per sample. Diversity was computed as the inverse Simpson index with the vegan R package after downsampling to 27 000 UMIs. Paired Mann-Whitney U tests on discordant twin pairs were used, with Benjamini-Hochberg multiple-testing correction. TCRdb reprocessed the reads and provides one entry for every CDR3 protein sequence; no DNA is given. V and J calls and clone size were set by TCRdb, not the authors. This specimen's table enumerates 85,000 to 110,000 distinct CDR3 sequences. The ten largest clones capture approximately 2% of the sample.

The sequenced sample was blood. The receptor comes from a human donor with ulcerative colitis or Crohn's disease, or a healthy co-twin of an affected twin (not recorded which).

The CDR3: CASSYSSGMVYEQYF. The rearranged chain carries TRBV6-5 and TRBJ2-7; TCRdb names TRBD1, which stays unverified in the absence of DNA. The germline V gene sets CDR1 to MNHEY and CDR2 to SVGAGI. The CDR3 holds 15 amino acids from the cysteine to the phenylalanine. This entry has no DNA.